This T cell receptor (beta chain) is drawn from a study of Graves' ophthalmopathy and Graves' hyperthyroidism. In its sample, this clonotype was seen many times. Scientists amplified the TCR beta CDR3 regions from RNA transcripts. Investigators did first-round RT-PCR with HTBI primers, then second-round multiplex PCR. TCRdb ran MiXCR on the multiplex PCR reads and lists one entry per CDR3 protein. The sample records 150,000 to 200,000 distinct CDR3 sequences, approximately 40% being singletons. It was on clinical symptoms, serum thyroxine, TRAb, thyroid ultrasound and orbital computed tomography that diagnosis relied. The V and J ends lost 3 bases and 3 bases respectively, with 11 bases between them. The CDR3 has 14 residues. Germline values: CDR1 SGHAT, CDR2 FQNNGV.

The receptor was isolated from a man aged 25 to 40 with Graves' ophthalmopathy. The V gene is TRBV11-2, the J gene TRBJ1-1; D gene unclear. What was sequenced was peripheral blood. The CDR3 DNA is TGTGCCAGCAGCTTTACAGCCCTTGACACTGAAGCTTTCTTT. Amino acids: CASSFTALDTEAFF.